The entry below gives a single TCR beta chain sequence along with its context. The V gene end was trimmed by 7 bases and the J gene end by 3 bases; junction bases not matched to a gene: 6. The CDR3 runs to 15 residues. Germline V gene data show CDR1 as SNHLY and CDR2 as FYNNEI. Using immunoSEQ multiplex PCR, the repertoire was profiled, and TCRdb retains in-frame clones only, with some absent. This table has about 160,000 clones, over 80% appearing once. This specimen comes from a study of blood T cell repertoires in COVID-19. Study-level information: PBMCs, B-cell-depleted T cells, or T cells provided the cDNA or gDNA that made up the material.

V usage is TRBV2 and J usage is TRBJ1-4, with 9 bases identical to TRBD1. Sequences were obtained from PBMCs or T cells enriched from blood (not recorded which). This receptor was identified in a woman aged 50 to 60 who had recovered from COVID-19. CDR3 sequence reads: CASTDRGLPNEKLFF. The CDR3 DNA sequence: TGTGCCAGCACGGACAGGGGCCTCCCTAATGAAAAACTGTTTTTT.